This entry lists 2 T cell receptor beta chains sequenced from one sample in a study of T-cell reconstitution after alpha-beta-depleted transplantation in children. A TCRbeta library incorporating unique molecular identifiers was prepared. TCRdb reprocessed the PCR reads with MiXCR, giving one entry per CDR3 protein. The sample records about 610,000 distinct CDR3 sequences, roughly a tenth being singletons. Sample: PBMCs from the stem cell graft donor, taken from the stem cell graft. The source is a human donor who donated a stem cell graft to a child with acute myeloid leukemia.

The CDR3 is CASSVDSQETQYF. CDR3 DNA: TGTGCCAGCAGCGTAGACTCCCAAGAGACCCAGTACTTC. The J gene is TRBJ2-5, the V gene TRBV9; unclear D gene. The CDR3 is made up of 13 amino acids. The V end was cut by 0 bases, the J end by 1 base, with 4 bases between. The germline V gene has CDR1 SGDLS and CDR2 YYNGEE.

This clonotype occurred many times. The chain recombines TRBV7-2 with TRBJ2-1; 12 nucleotides align to TRBD1. The CDR3 is made up of 16 amino acids. Unmatched junction bases numbered 5, after V lost 1 base and J lost 7 bases. Germline V gene data show CDR1 as SGHTA and CDR2 as FQGNSA. The CDR3 spells CASSLVGTGGRNEQFF. The CDR3 region has the DNA TGTGCCAGCAGCTTAGTTGGGACAGGGGGCAGGAATGAGCAGTTCTTC.